These T cell receptor beta chains were read from a single sample in a study of blood T cells in healthy people across ages. TCRdb passed the 5' RACE reads through MiXCR, listing each CDR3 protein once. The repertoire has 800,000 to 1,300,000 distinct CDR3 sequences, under 30% of them found once; the top ten carry approximately 0.79%. These data were also reused for a study on T cells of mothers and their children.

The source material was blood. The receptors were gathered from a girl under 10 years old in good health. The CDR3 runs from the conserved cysteine through the conserved F or W. Not every row has a clone size; where given, it reads once, few, many or a size class.

CDR3aa | j_gene | v_gene | abundance
CSVEDPGLDTPSETQYF | TRBJ2-5 | TRBV29-1 | -
CAISGEGYEKLFF | TRBJ1-4 | TRBV10-3 | -
CSASPGVNTEAFF | TRBJ1-1 | TRBV20-1 | -
CSVERGNEQFF | TRBJ2-1 | TRBV29-1 | -
CASSLSRVGDYAYTF | TRBJ1-2 | TRBV28 | -
CSAGDNVDIQYF | TRBJ2-4 | TRBV20-1 | -
CASSRGVFGRELFF | TRBJ2-2 | TRBV3-1 | -
CASKMTDNYGYTF | TRBJ1-2 | TRBV12-3/TRBV12-4 | few
CSVEWDSNPRSQYF | - | TRBV29-1 | -
CASSNTGQGHGYTF | TRBJ1-2 | TRBV19 | -
CASSSVQGLAEAFF | TRBJ1-1 | TRBV5-1 | -
CSVLDPYEGAYEQYF | - | TRBV29-1 | -
CATSREATLRDEQYF | - | TRBV15 | -
CASSLDAEANYGYTF | TRBJ1-2 | TRBV7-9 | -
CASSPRGETRDGELFF | TRBJ2-2 | TRBV4-2 | -
CASSLVGGPGETQYF | TRBJ2-5 | TRBV7-2 | few
CASSVNGEKLFF | TRBJ1-4 | TRBV9 | -
CASSKGLAGARWLYEQYF | TRBJ2-7 | TRBV14 | -
CASSLHPSGGIQQETQYF | TRBJ2-5 | TRBV27 | -
CASSLANGHNEQFF | TRBJ2-1 | TRBV5-1 | -
CASSQDQGATGANVLTF | TRBJ2-6 | TRBV4-2 | -
CASSLSRGSSYNEQFF | TRBJ2-1 | TRBV7-3 | -
CASRGLDSSYEQYF | TRBJ2-7 | TRBV5-1 | -
CTSSPGLARTYEQYF | TRBJ2-7 | TRBV3-1 | -